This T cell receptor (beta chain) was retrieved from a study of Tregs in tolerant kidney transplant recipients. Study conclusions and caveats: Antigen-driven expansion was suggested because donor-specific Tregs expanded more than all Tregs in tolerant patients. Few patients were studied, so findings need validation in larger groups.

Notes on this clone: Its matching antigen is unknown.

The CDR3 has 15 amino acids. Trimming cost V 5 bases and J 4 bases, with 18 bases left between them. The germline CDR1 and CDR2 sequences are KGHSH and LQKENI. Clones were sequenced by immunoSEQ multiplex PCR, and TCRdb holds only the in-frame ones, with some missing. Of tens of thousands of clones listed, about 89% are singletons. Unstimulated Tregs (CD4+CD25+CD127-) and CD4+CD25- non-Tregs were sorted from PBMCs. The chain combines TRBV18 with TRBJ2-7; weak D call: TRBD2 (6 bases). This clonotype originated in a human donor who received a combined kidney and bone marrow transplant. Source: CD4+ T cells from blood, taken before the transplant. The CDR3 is CASSNQAVGGYEQYF. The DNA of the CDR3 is TGTGCCAGCTCAAACCAAGCGGTCGGGGGTTACGAGCAGTACTTC.